Listed below are T cell receptor beta chains from one sample, sequenced in a study of cytotoxic CD8 clonotypes in ibrutinib-treated CLL. Sequenced by immunoSEQ multiplex PCR; TCRdb stores in-frame clones only, minus some. This table holds approximately 80,000 clones, 86% found once. The sequenced sample was PBMCs, obtained before ibrutinib treatment. The receptor set was obtained from a human donor with chronic lymphocytic leukemia. CDR3s include the opening cysteine and the closing phenylalanine or tryptophan. The D gene is left open where the match is weak. The size field is filled for only some rows; it gives once, few, many or a size class.

>TRBJ2-5|TRBV5-5|.|TRBD1
CASTLLRTGGAVQETQYF
TGTGCCAGCACTTTACTCCGGACAGGTGGGGCGGTACAAGAGACCCAGTACTTC
>TRBJ2-3|TRBV19|.|.
CASSILRDTQYF
TGTGCCAGTAGTATATTGCGCGATACGCAGTATTTT
>TRBJ1-2|TRBV13|.|.
CASSLSGLPYGYTF
TGTGCCAGCAGCTTATCGGGGCTTCCCTATGGCTACACCTTC
>TRBJ2-5|TRBV5-4|once|TRBD1
CASSWDSYQETQYF
TGTGCCAGCAGCTGGGACAGCTACCAAGAGACCCAGTACTTC
>TRBJ1-4|TRBV11-2|.|.
CASSQRQTKNEKLFF
TGTGCCAGCAGCCAGCGACAGACTAAGAATGAAAAACTGTTTTTT
>TRBJ2-2|TRBV28|.|TRBD2
CASSTLPGGGELFF
TGTGCCAGCAGTACCCTGCCGGGGGGCGGGGAGCTGTTTTTT
>TRBJ1-2|TRBV29-1|.|.
CSVVAGDGYTF
TGCAGCGTTGTTGCCGGAGATGGCTACACCTTC
>TRBJ2-7|TRBV11-1|.|.
CASSFFYPRTNSEQYF
TGTGCCAGCAGCTTTTTTTATCCTAGGACGAACTCCGAGCAGTACTTC
>TRBJ2-2|TRBV5-1|.|TRBD2
CASSFLAGVTTGELFF
TGCGCCAGCAGCTTCTTAGCGGGAGTAACCACCGGGGAGCTGTTTTTT
>TRBJ1-2|TRBV7-2|.|TRBD1
CASSSYRDRRNYGYTF
TGTGCCAGCAGCTCCTACCGGGACAGGAGGAACTATGGCTACACCTTC